These 2 T cell receptor beta chains originate from one sample sequenced in a study of control samples from healthy donors and cancer patients. The method was immunoSEQ multiplex PCR; TCRdb's version includes in-frame clones alone and lacks a portion of them. Among roughly 38,000 clones listed, more than 85% were seen once. The specimen was blood. These receptors were taken from a woman between 45 and 65 years old in good health.

The chain has TRBV18 and TRBJ1-1; D is uncertain. Trimming removed 3 bases from V and 0 bases from J, with 11 bases in between. This CDR3 spans 15 amino acids. Germline CDR1 is KGHSH and CDR2 is LQKENI. This CDR3 is CASSPRTEMNTEAFF. CDR3 sequence (DNA): TGTGCCAGCTCACCTAGGACGGAGATGAACACTGAAGCTTTCTTT.

The genes are TRBV7-2 and TRBJ1-5, with D perhaps TRBD1 (5 bases). V lost 2 bases, J lost 5 bases, and 19 bases lay in between. This CDR3 region has 17 residues. Germline CDR1 reads SGHTA; CDR2 reads FQGNSA. The CDR3 sequence: CASSLNGETAKYQPQHF. The CDR3 nucleotides are TGTGCCAGCAGCTTAAATGGTGAGACAGCGAAGTATCAGCCCCAGCATTTT. The full variable domain, in which reference TRBV7-2 and TRBJ1-5 provide the parts outside the CDR3, is GAGVSQSPSNKVTEKGKDVELRCDPISGHTALYWYRQSLGQGLEFLIYFQGNSAPDKSGLPSDRFSAERTGGSVSTLTIQRTQQEDSAVYLCASSLNGETAKYQPQHFGDGTRLSIL.